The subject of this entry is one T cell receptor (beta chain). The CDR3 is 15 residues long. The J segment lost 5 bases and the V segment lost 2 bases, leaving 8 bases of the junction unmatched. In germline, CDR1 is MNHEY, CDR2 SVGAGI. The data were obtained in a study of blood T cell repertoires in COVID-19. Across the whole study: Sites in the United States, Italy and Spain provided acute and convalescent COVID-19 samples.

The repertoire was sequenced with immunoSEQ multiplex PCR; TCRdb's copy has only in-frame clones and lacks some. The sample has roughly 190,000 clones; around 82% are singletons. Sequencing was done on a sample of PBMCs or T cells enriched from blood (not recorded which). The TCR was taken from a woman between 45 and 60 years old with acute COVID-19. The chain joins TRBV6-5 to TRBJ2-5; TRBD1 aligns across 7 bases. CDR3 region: CASSYGTAPGETQYF. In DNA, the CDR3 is TGTGCCAGCAGTTACGGGACAGCGCCTGGCGAGACCCAGTACTTC.